A single sample gave rise to the 5 T cell receptor beta chains below, sequenced in a study of T cell responses to AZD1222 COVID-19 vaccine. Libraries were prepared by immunoSEQ multiplex PCR; TCRdb keeps only in-frame clonotypes and omits some of them. The sample holds approximately 150,000 clones, 90% to 95% seen once. This specimen consisted of peripheral blood, obtained 28 days after the second AZD1222 dose. These receptors all come from an adult who received the AZD1222 COVID-19 vaccine.

V gene TRBV14 combines with J gene TRBJ1-6, with no clear D. Germline V gene sequence: CDR1 SGHDN, CDR2 FVKESK. The CDR3 loop spans 15 amino acids. V lost 0 bases to trimming and J lost 9 bases, with 12 bases between them. CDR3 sequence reads: CASSQDPYSISPLHF. The CDR3 nucleotides read TGTGCCAGCAGCCAAGATCCGTACAGTATTTCACCCCTCCACTTT.

The CDR3 protein is CASIKSRARGYTF. CDR3 nucleotide sequence: TGTGCCAGTATTAAATCAAGGGCGCGGGGCTACACCTTC. V usage is TRBV19 and J usage is TRBJ1-2, with unresolved D. The CDR3 runs 13 residues. CDR1 and CDR2 from the germline V gene are LNHDA and SQIVND (reference sequence). V lost 7 bases and J lost 8, with 17 bases in between.

The genes are TRBV14 and TRBJ1-1, with D unresolved. The germline gives CDR1 SGHDN, CDR2 FVKESK. The CDR3 totals 13 residues. V was pared by 1 base and J by 8 bases, with 11 bases between. CDR3 amino acids: CASSQVTGSEAFF. Written as DNA, the CDR3 is TGTGCCAGCAGCCAAGTCACCGGTTCCGAAGCTTTCTTT.

The V and J genes are TRBV27 and TRBJ2-7; the match to TRBD1 covers 9 bases. The CDR3 runs to 14 residues. V gave up 6 bases and J gave up 5 bases; unmatched junction bases: 8. CDR1 is MNHEY, CDR2 SMNVEV, per germline (reference sequence). The CDR3 region has the DNA TGTGCCAGCAGATACCGACAGGGGGGCAACGAGCAGTACTTC. Protein: CASRYRQGGNEQYF.

The gene calls are TRBV11-2 and TRBJ1-1, with D possibly matching TRBD1 (6 bases). The CDR3 covers 14 residues. Trimming stripped 1 base from V and 11 bases from J, with 17 bases between. Per germline, CDR1 SGHAT and CDR2 FQNNGV. CDR3 in DNA: TGTGCCAGCAGCTTAGCCGGGACCCCGGGGGCGGCTTTCTTT. Translated: CASSLAGTPGAAFF.